A single sample gave rise to the 27 T cell receptor beta chains below, sequenced in a study of blood T cell repertoires in COVID-19. The data were produced by immunoSEQ multiplex PCR, yet TCRdb's version contains in-frame clones alone and is incomplete. The profile shows some 110,000 clones, over 70% of them singletons. Sequenced sample: peripheral blood. The receptors shown here come from a human donor with acute or convalescent COVID-19. The donor label of this sample is uncertain.

The V and J genes are TRBV18 and TRBJ2-2; D not resolved. This CDR3 has 15 amino acids. Trimming took 2 bases from V and 3 from J, leaving 10 bases between them. Germline loops: CDR1 KGHSH, CDR2 LQKENI. CDR3 region: CASSPGDKHTGELFF. The CDR3 region has the DNA TGTGCCAGCTCACCAGGCGACAAACACACCGGGGAGCTGTTTTTT.

Of note for this clone: At one end, the junction sequence differs from germline, possibly due to a read error. Other DNA sequences of this sample code for an identical CDR3. J is TRBJ2-1 and V is TRBV28, with 9 bases that match TRBD1. The germline V gene has CDR1 MDHEN and CDR2 SYDVKM. The CDR3 is 15 residues long. This chain's CDR3 is CASSLIDRGSNEQFF. In DNA, the CDR3 is TGTGCCAGTAGTTTAATTGACAGGGGGTCCAATGAGCAGTTCTTC.

The rearrangement uses TRBV2 and TRBJ2-2, with TRBD1 as a possible D gene (6 bases). This CDR3 spans 17 amino acids. The germline CDR1 and CDR2 sequences are SNHLY and FYNNEI. The V end lost 6 bases, the J end lost 1 base, and 18 bases lay between the germline ends. CDR3 protein: CASSERWTVLNTGELFF. The CDR3 nucleotides read TGTGCCAGCAGCGAAAGGTGGACAGTCCTGAACACCGGGGAGCTGTTTTTT.

This clone came up a few times. A junction boundary mismatches the germline segment, possibly from a read error. The chain recombines TRBV6-1 with TRBJ1-4; 7 nucleotides align to TRBD1. The CDR3 is 14 amino acids. Germline CDR1 reads MNHNS; CDR2 reads SASEGT. The CDR3 is CASREDRVNEKLFF. In nucleotides, the CDR3 is TGTGCCAGCAGGGAAGACAGGGTAAATGAAAAACTGTTTTTT.

This clone was picked up a small number of times. J is TRBJ2-1 and V is TRBV3-1 (or the pseudogene TRBV3-2); 11 bases agree with TRBD2. The V gene's germline CDR1 is LGHDT and CDR2 YNNKEL (reference sequence). The CDR3 is 19 amino acids. Trimming at V came to 4 bases and at J to 9 bases, leaving 20 bases not matched to a gene. CDR3 coding DNA: TGTGCCAGCAGCCCTGCTAGCGGGGGGCCCGAAGTGGAACCCGGTGAGCAGTTCTTC. Its protein product is CASSPASGGPEVEPGEQFF.

This clone has just a few counts. The chain uses TRBV9 and TRBJ1-5, with D maybe TRBD1 (5 bases). CDR1 is SGDLS and CDR2 is YYNGEE in the germline V gene. This CDR3 has 14 residues. Trimming pared 3 bases from V and 2 bases from J, leaving 9 bases between. The CDR3 protein is CASSAGLRNQPQHF. DNA of the CDR3: TGTGCCAGCAGCGCAGGGCTACGCAATCAGCCCCAGCATTTT.

This chain connects TRBV3-1 (or the pseudogene TRBV3-2) to TRBJ1-1; possible D gene TRBD1, 5 bases. CDR3 length: 14 amino acids. V lost 4 bases and J lost 5, with 14 bases in between. Germline V gene data show CDR1 as LGHDT and CDR2 as YNNKEL (reference sequence). The CDR3 nucleotides are TGTGCCAGCAGCCCCGGCCCCTACAGGACTGAAGCTTTCTTT. This sequence encodes CASSPGPYRTEAFF.

The chain carries TRBV7-2 and TRBJ1-1, with D possibly TRBD1 on 6 matching bases. The CDR3 is 16 amino acids. V lost 4 bases, J lost 4 bases, and 19 bases lay in between. Germline assignment: CDR1 SGHTA and CDR2 FQGNSA. The CDR3 coding sequence is TGTGCCAGCAGCTCGACGACCGGGTCACAGGGCACTGAAGCTTTCTTT. Encoded protein: CASSSTTGSQGTEAFF.

This chain joins TRBV21-1 and TRBJ1-2; the D call TRBD1 from the table was never checked on the DNA. TRBV21-1 has pseudogene status. CDR3 length: 16 residues. The CDR3 DNA is TGTGCCAGCAGCAAAGTTCCATTTAGGGGCTTCTATGGCTACACCTTC. It translates to CASSKVPFRGFYGYTF.

This chain connects TRBV4-2 to TRBJ1-6; D gene ambiguous. Looked up from germline, CDR1 is LGHNA and CDR2 is YNFKEQ. The CDR3 has 14 residues. V was clipped by 1 base and J by 10 bases, with 11 bases between them. The CDR3 DNA reads as TGTGCCAGCAGCCAAGCCCCGGAGGCCTCACCCCTCCACTTT. Its protein is CASSQAPEASPLHF.

This chain links TRBV27 with TRBJ2-1, with TRBD2 as a possible D gene (6 bases). The germline gives CDR1 MNHEY, CDR2 SMNVEV (reference sequence). V was pared by 5 bases and J by 4 bases, with 21 bases between. This CDR3 contains 17 residues. The CDR3 DNA reads as TGTGCCAGCAGTCCCCGTATCTTGGCGGGGCGGTACAATGAGCAGTTCTTC. It yields the protein CASSPRILAGRYNEQFF.

The chain couples TRBV5-1 to TRBJ2-7, with TRBD2 as a possible D gene (6 bases). V was cut by 1 base and J by 0 bases, with 11 bases left in between. The CDR3 loop spans 15 amino acids. Germline CDR1 is SGHRS and CDR2 is YFSETQ. The CDR3 DNA follows: TGCGCCAGCAGCTTGTTCCGGGGGAGCTCCTACGAGCAGTACTTC. This codes for CASSLFRGSSYEQYF.

The V gene is TRBV7-9, the J gene TRBJ2-1, with 8 bases fitting TRBD1. This CDR3 comprises 15 residues. Germline assignment: CDR1 SEHNR and CDR2 FQNEAQ (reference sequence). The ends lost 5 bases at V and 6 bases at J; junction bases unmatched: 9. DNA for the CDR3: TGTGCCAGCAGCCACGGACAGGGATTGATCAATGAGCAGTTCTTC. Translated: CASSHGQGLINEQFF.

This clone was seen just once. The chain combines TRBV21-1 with TRBJ1-1; TRBD1, as called in the table, went unchecked against the DNA. TRBV21-1 is classified as a pseudogene. The CDR3 runs 16 residues. The CDR3 protein is CASSKGDKGWSTEAFF. CDR3 DNA sequence: TGTGCCAGCAGCAAAGGGGACAAGGGGTGGAGCACTGAAGCTTTCTTT.

The V call is TRBV5-1, the J call TRBJ2-1; TRBD2 matches at 9 bases. Germline CDR1 and CDR2: SGHRS and YFSETQ. The ends lost 2 bases at V and 3 bases at J; junction bases unmatched: 12. The CDR3 runs to 18 residues. As DNA, the CDR3 is TGCGCCAGCAGCTTTTTTTCAAGGCTAGCGGGGAGCTACAATGAGCAGTTCTTC. Protein: CASSFFSRLAGSYNEQFF.

The chain combines TRBV10-3 with TRBJ2-5; 12 nucleotides align to TRBD2. Trimming at V came to 1 base and at J to 5 bases, leaving 8 bases not matched to a gene. The CDR3 is 17 residues long. Germline V lookup: CDR1 ENHRY, CDR2 SYGVKD. The CDR3 nucleotides are TGTGCCATCAGTGAGTGGAGACTAGCGGGGGAGTCGGAGACCCAGTACTTC. It yields the protein CAISEWRLAGESETQYF.

The rearrangement links TRBV5-6 to TRBJ2-7; TRBD2 might be the D (6 bases). V was shortened by 4 bases and J by 3 bases, with 14 bases between the two germline ends. The CDR3 runs 14 residues. Germline V gene sequence: CDR1 SGHDT, CDR2 YYEEEE. The CDR3 sequence is CASSPLGGDYEQYV. CDR3 DNA: TGTGCCAGCAGCCCCCTGGGGGGTGACTACGAGCAGTACGTC.

The chain recombines TRBV6-6 with TRBJ1-6; TRBD1 is a possible D gene (5 bases). The CDR3 covers 14 residues. Germline V gene data show CDR1 as MNHNY and CDR2 as SVGAGI (reference sequence). V was trimmed by 4 bases and J by 8 bases, leaving 12 bases between them. The CDR3 spells CASSFMGGDSPLHF. The DNA of the CDR3 is TGTGCCAGCAGTTTTATGGGGGGAGATTCACCCCTCCACTTT.

This clone turned up a few times. J is TRBJ1-1 and V is TRBV5-1, with D hard to call. V lost 0 bases to trimming and J lost 2 bases, with 14 bases between them. Germline V gives CDR1 SGHRS, CDR2 YFSETQ. This CDR3 has 16 residues. The CDR3 region has the DNA TGCGCCAGCAGCTTGGGAGGGTTGGGATTAAACACTGAAGCTTTCTTT. Translating gives CASSLGGLGLNTEAFF.

This rearrangement joins TRBV9 to TRBJ2-5, with D maybe TRBD2 (7 bases). Germline CDR1 SGDLS, CDR2 YYNGEE. Trimming cost V 4 bases and J 5 bases, with 18 bases left between them. This CDR3 is built from 15 residues. CDR3 region: CASSQRTGGQETQYF. CDR3 DNA: TGTGCCAGCAGCCAACGAACCGGGGGGCAGGAGACCCAGTACTTC.

This clone has a handful of counts. The chain carries TRBV7-9 and TRBJ2-1; TRBD2 agrees at 7 bases. V was pared by 10 bases and J by 3 bases, with 6 bases of the junction left unmatched. CDR3 length equals 13 residues. Germline V lookup: CDR1 SEHNR, CDR2 FQNEAQ (reference sequence). CDR3 DNA sequence: TGTGCCATGGAGATAGCGGGCTACAATGAGCAGTTCTTC. Protein: CAMEIAGYNEQFF.

The CDR3 DNA reads as TGTGCCAGCAGCCTAGGACAGGGCAATCAGCCCCAGCATTTT. Translating gives CASSLGQGNQPQHF. The chain carries TRBV7-9 and TRBJ1-5, with TRBD1 matching 7 bases. V dropped 5 bases and J dropped 2; count of bases not matched to a gene: 3. Germline-derived CDR1 and CDR2 are SEHNR and FQNEAQ (reference sequence). The length of the CDR3 is 14 residues.

The V call is TRBV6-5, the J call TRBJ2-2, with a weak D call TRBD2 (6 bases). With 6 bases removed from V and 6 bases from J, the gap between germline ends came to 8 bases. Germline assignment: CDR1 MNHEY and CDR2 SVGAGI. This CDR3 is 12 amino acids long. The CDR3 protein is CASRGGAGELFF. The DNA for the CDR3 is TGTGCCAGCAGGGGGGGAGCCGGGGAGCTGTTTTTT.

This sequence joins TRBV5-6 and TRBJ2-1, with D possibly being TRBD1 (6 bases). The CDR3 loop spans 18 amino acids. CDR1 and CDR2 (germline): SGHDT, YYEEEE. V was clipped by 0 bases and J by 7 bases, with 23 bases between them. CDR3: CASSLDLAGVKRRNEQFF. CDR3 nucleotide sequence: TGTGCCAGCAGCTTGGATCTAGCAGGGGTTAAGAGAAGGAATGAGCAGTTCTTC.

V usage is TRBV7-2 and J usage is TRBJ1-1; D unclear. Germline assignment: CDR1 SGHTA and CDR2 FQGNSA. The germline V and J ends were trimmed by 1 base and 4 bases, with 4 bases remaining between them. This CDR3 spans 12 amino acids. The CDR3 DNA reads TGTGCCAGCAGCTTAGGGCTCACTGAAGCTTTCTTT. Translated: CASSLGLTEAFF.

The chain joins TRBV6-6 to TRBJ1-5; D might be TRBD1 (5 bases). The CDR3 has 16 residues. Germline V gene sequence: CDR1 MNHNY, CDR2 SVGAGI (reference sequence). The ends were cut back, 5 bases at V and 6 bases at J, with 20 bases in the middle. The CDR3, as DNA: TGTGCCAGCAGTCATACTCCCGGGGGAGTGACTCAGCCCCAGCATTTT. It translates to CASSHTPGGVTQPQHF.

This clone was detected once. The J gene is TRBJ2-5, the V gene TRBV3-1 (or the pseudogene TRBV3-2); 8 nucleotides align to TRBD2. J lost 8 bases, V lost 8 bases, and 7 bases had no gene match. The length of the CDR3 is 12 residues. Germline values: CDR1 LGHDT, CDR2 YNNKEL (reference sequence). CDR3 loop: CASQLLAGTQYF. DNA of the CDR3: TGTGCCAGCCAACTCTTAGCGGGAACCCAGTACTTC.